This TCR beta chain was identified in a study of blood T cell repertoires in COVID-19. In the study overall: Two negative PCRs, clearance, or symptom resolution had been documented for recovered Cohort 3 donors.

Study processing details: Estimates of nucleated cell counts were drawn from the amplification of reference gene primers. The assay was immunoSEQ multiplex PCR, and TCRdb's table has in-frame clones only and misses some. The D gene and trimming were derived from the DNA, and the V and J assignments and clone size from that table. Of roughly 150,000 clones in the sample, roughly 85% were seen once. The germline gives CDR1 MNHNS, CDR2 SASEGT. This CDR3 has 15 residues. Enrolled through a virtual design, the participants were between roughly 18 and 89 years of age and came from under 25 US areas. Each participant's cohort was designated according to participant-reported clinical history. Concerning this clone: The junction departs from the called germline gene at one end, perhaps through a read error.

Sequencing input: PBMCs or T cells enriched from blood (not recorded which). The chain uses TRBV6-1 and TRBJ2-1; D is perhaps TRBD2 (6 bases). The TCR comes from a woman in her sixties or seventies in a cohort exposed to, infected with or recovered from COVID-19 (not recorded which). CDR3 sequence (DNA): TGTGCCAGCAGTGAAGCGGGAGGTTTCTACGATGAGCAGTTCTTC. Protein product: CASSEAGGFYDEQFF.